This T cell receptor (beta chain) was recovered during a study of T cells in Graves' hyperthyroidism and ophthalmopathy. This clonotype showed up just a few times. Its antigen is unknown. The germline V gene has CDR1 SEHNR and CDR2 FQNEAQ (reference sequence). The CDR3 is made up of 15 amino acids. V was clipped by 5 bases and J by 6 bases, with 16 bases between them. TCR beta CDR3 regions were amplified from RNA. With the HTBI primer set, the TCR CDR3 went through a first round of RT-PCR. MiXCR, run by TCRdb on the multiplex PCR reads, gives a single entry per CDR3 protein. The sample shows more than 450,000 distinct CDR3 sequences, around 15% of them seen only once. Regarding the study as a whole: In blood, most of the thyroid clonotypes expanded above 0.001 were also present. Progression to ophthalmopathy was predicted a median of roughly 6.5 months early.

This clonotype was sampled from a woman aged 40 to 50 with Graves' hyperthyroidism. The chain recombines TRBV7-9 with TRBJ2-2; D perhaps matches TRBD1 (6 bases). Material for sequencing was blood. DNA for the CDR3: TGTGCCAGCAGCCCACAGGGAGTTAAGGCCGGGGAGCTGTTTTTT. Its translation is CASSPQGVKAGELFF.